The rows below give T cell receptor beta chains drawn from one sample of a study of regulatory T cells in long-lasting Graves disease. One entry per CDR3 protein results from TCRdb running MiXCR on the multiplex PCR reads. This sample has under 450,000 distinct CDR3 sequences, with 20% to 25% found just once. The sequenced sample was peripheral blood mononuclear cells (PBMCs), obtained when the disease was refractory, from a patient treated with antithyroid drugs. Receptors originate from a female donor with Graves disease. Both conserved end residues are part of each CDR3. D genes are given only for firm matches. Not every row has a clone size; where given, it reads once, few, many or a size class.

d_call j_call v_call clone_size cdr3_length cdr3_aa cdr3_nt
TRBD1 TRBJ1-5 TRBV6-1 once 15 CASQTGGYGNQPQHF TGTGCCAGCCAGACAGGGGGCTATGGCAATCAGCCCCAGCATTTT
. TRBJ2-2 TRBV10-3 . 15 CAISELETNTGELFF TGTGCCATCAGTGAACTAGAGACGAACACCGGGGAGCTGTTTTTT
. TRBJ2-2 TRBV28 few 17 CASSRPRQVVEFGELFF TGTGCCAGCAGTCGCCCTCGGCAGGTGGTAGAGTTCGGGGAGCTGTTTTTT
. TRBJ2-7 TRBV4-1 few 14 CASSRISFVHEQYF TGCGCCAGCAGCCGAATTAGCTTTGTCCACGAGCAGTACTTC
. TRBJ2-7 TRBV4-3 . 18 CASKKCAVMPGQNYEQYF TGCGCCAGCAAGAAGTGTGCCGTAATGCCGGGGCAAAACTACGAGCAGTACTTC
. TRBJ1-1 TRBV5-1 many 15 CASSPRGGRDTEAFF TGCGCCAGCAGCCCGAGGGGGGGGCGGGACACTGAAGCTTTCTTT
TRBD2 TRBJ2-3 TRBV12-3/TRBV12-4 . 16 CASSLGLAGVADTQYF TGTGCCAGCAGTTTAGGACTAGCGGGAGTTGCAGATACGCAGTATTTT
. TRBJ2-2 TRBV11-2 . 15 CASSLSELGTGELFF TGTGCCAGCAGCTTATCAGAACTAGGCACCGGGGAGCTGTTTTTT
TRBD2 TRBJ2-4 TRBV20-1 few 15 CSARSSGNAKNIQYF TGCAGTGCTAGATCTAGCGGGAACGCCAAAAACATTCAGTACTTC
. TRBJ2-7 TRBV5-1 few 14 CASSPGPASYEQYF TGCGCCAGCAGCCCGGGCCCAGCGTCCTACGAGCAGTACTTC
TRBD2 TRBJ2-7 TRBV2 many 14 CASMGLAGTYEQYF TGTGCCAGCATGGGACTAGCGGGAACCTACGAGCAGTACTTC
. TRBJ2-5 TRBV2 many 14 CASSEPGAQETQYF TGTGCCAGCAGTGAACCCGGGGCCCAAGAGACCCAGTACTTC
. TRBJ1-5 TRBV6-5 many 14 CASSYRSGNQPQHF TGTGCCAGCAGTTACAGAAGTGGCAATCAGCCCCAGCATTTT
. TRBJ1-2 TRBV19 few 17 CASSIVGRWRAGYGYTF TGTGCCAGTAGTATTGTAGGGAGATGGAGGGCCGGCTATGGCTACACCTTC
. TRBJ1-1 TRBV5-1 many 14 CASSTNSANTEAFF TGCGCCAGCAGCACCAATTCGGCGAACACTGAAGCTTTCTTT
. TRBJ1-1 TRBV12-3/TRBV12-4 many 14 CASSLPGMNTEAFF TGTGCCAGCAGCCTGCCCGGGATGAACACTGAAGCTTTCTTT
. TRBJ2-5 TRBV7-3 many 15 CASSLSGGREETQYF TGTGCCAGCAGCCTGAGTGGGGGGAGAGAGGAGACCCAGTACTTC
TRBD2 TRBJ2-5 TRBV11-2 many 17 CASSLGGLAGYQETQYF TGTGCCAGCAGCTTAGGCGGACTAGCGGGATACCAAGAGACCCAGTACTTC
. TRBJ2-7 TRBV19 few 13 CASSHSDSYEQYF TGTGCCAGTAGTCATTCGGACTCCTACGAGCAGTACTTC
. TRBJ2-7 TRBV6-9 once 13 CASSYAGGREQYF TGTGCCAGCAGTTACGCCGGCGGGCGTGAGCAGTACTTC
. TRBJ1-2 TRBV6-1 many 15 CASSELGDGLYGYTF TGTGCCAGCAGTGAACTTGGGGACGGCCTCTATGGCTACACCTTC
. TRBJ1-1 TRBV3-1 . 12 CASTRGAAEAFF TGTGCCAGCACCCGGGGGGCCGCTGAAGCTTTCTTT
TRBD2 TRBJ2-5 TRBV7-8 . 18 CASSSRLAGVVAQETQYF TGTGCCAGCAGCTCCCGACTAGCGGGGGTTGTAGCCCAAGAGACCCAGTACTTC
. TRBJ2-5 TRBV29-1 few 14 CSVEERAQLGTQYF TGCAGCGTTGAAGAGCGCGCTCAACTTGGGACCCAGTACTTC
TRBD1 TRBJ2-5 TRBV2 many 14 CASRRQGSQETQYF TGTGCCAGCCGGAGACAGGGGTCGCAAGAGACCCAGTACTTC
. TRBJ1-4 TRBV4-1 . 15 CASSHDGHSGEKLFF TGCGCCAGCAGCCACGACGGGCACTCCGGGGAAAAACTGTTTTTT
. TRBJ2-2 TRBV7-6 . 14 CASTGEANTGELFF TGTGCCAGCACCGGAGAAGCGAACACCGGGGAGCTGTTTTTT
TRBD1 TRBJ1-6 TRBV7-9 few 17 CASSSRTGGIYDSPLHF TGTGCCAGCAGCTCTAGGACAGGGGGCATATATGATTCACCCCTCCACTTT
. TRBJ2-7 TRBV10-3 few 11 CATEGTYEQYF TGTGCCACCGAAGGAACCTACGAGCAGTACTTC
. TRBJ2-5 TRBV4-1 . 17 CASSQNRDTYLQETQYF TGCGCCAGCAGCCAAAACCGGGACACCTACCTGCAAGAGACCCAGTACTTC
. TRBJ2-3 TRBV30 . 12 CASLTDVDTQYF TGTGCCTCCTTAACAGATGTGGATACGCAGTATTTT
. TRBJ1-1 TRBV29-1 . 15 CSVDDGPGWTTEAFF TGCAGCGTTGACGATGGGCCAGGGTGGACGACTGAAGCTTTCTTT
TRBD2 TRBJ2-7 TRBV11-1 many 13 CASSQRTSVEQYF TGTGCCAGCAGCCAACGGACTAGCGTCGAGCAGTACTTC
. TRBJ2-2 TRBV19 . 14 CASQTGLNTGELFF TGTGCCAGCCAGACGGGGCTGAACACCGGGGAGCTGTTTTTT
. TRBJ2-5 TRBV15 many 15 CATSRDSDGHRTQYF TGTGCCACCAGCAGAGACAGTGATGGCCACCGGACCCAGTACTTC
TRBD2 TRBJ2-5 TRBV2 many 15 CASSEGAGGGETQYF TGTGCCAGCAGTGAAGGGGCGGGAGGAGGAGAGACCCAGTACTTC
. TRBJ1-1 TRBV19 once 14 CASSISLGAPGDFF TGTGCCAGTAGTATTTCACTGGGTGCCCCCGGCGATTTCTTT
. TRBJ1-1 TRBV6-5 few 12 CASSSFNYEAFF TGTGCCAGCAGTTCCTTCAATTATGAAGCTTTCTTT
. TRBJ1-5 TRBV30 few 13 CAWSSQDNQPQHF TGTGCCTGGAGTTCCCAGGATAATCAGCCCCAGCATTTT
. TRBJ1-4 TRBV18 . 17 CASSPLPIPALGEKLFF TGTGCCAGCTCACCCCTCCCAATCCCCGCGCTAGGGGAAAAACTGTTTTTT
. TRBJ1-3 TRBV6-1 few 16 CASSEGFQSSGNTIYF TGTGCCAGCAGTGAAGGGTTCCAGTCCTCTGGAAACACCATATATTTT